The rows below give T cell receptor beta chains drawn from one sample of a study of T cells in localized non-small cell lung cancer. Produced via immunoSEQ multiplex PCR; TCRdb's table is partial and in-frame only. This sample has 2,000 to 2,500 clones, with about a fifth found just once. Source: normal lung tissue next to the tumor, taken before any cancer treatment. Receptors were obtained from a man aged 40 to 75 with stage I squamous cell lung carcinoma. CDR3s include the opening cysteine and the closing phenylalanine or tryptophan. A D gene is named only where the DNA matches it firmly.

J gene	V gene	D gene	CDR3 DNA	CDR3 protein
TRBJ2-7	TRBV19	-	TGTGCCAGTAGTATCCGGGCGTCGGCCCCCGAGCAGTACTTC	CASSIRASAPEQYF